A single sample gave rise to the 24 T cell receptor beta chains below, sequenced in a study of CD8 T cells in ankylosing spondylitis. Using its own MiXCR run on the 5' RACE reads, TCRdb lists one record per CDR3 protein. The table includes over 100,000 distinct CDR3 sequences, about 6.5% detected once. Sequencing was performed on blood, either unsorted or a sorted T cell fraction (not recorded which). Source of these receptors: a male donor with ankylosing spondylitis or in good health (not recorded which).

This clonotype was detected ten times or more. The chain carries TRBV27 and TRBJ1-6, with D unresolved. Germline-derived CDR1 and CDR2 are MNHEY and SMNVEV (reference sequence). The CDR3 contains 15 residues. Trimming took 6 bases from V and 8 from J, leaving 17 bases between them. Here the CDR3 reads CASSRDPNRDSPLHF. The CDR3 nucleotides are TGTGCCAGCAGCCGCGACCCAAATAGGGATTCACCCCTCCACTTT.

The sample holds a few counts of this clonotype. This chain links TRBV20-1 with TRBJ2-7; D is unclear. Deletions cut 4 bases from V and 2 bases from J, with 12 bases between. Looked up from germline, CDR1 is DFQATT and CDR2 is SNEGSKA (reference sequence). CDR3 length: 13 residues. In DNA form, the CDR3 reads TGCAGTGCTATGTCTGCTCCTACCTACGAGCAGTACTTC. Residues: CSAMSAPTYEQYF.

This clonotype appeared many times. The V and J genes are TRBV4-3 and TRBJ2-3, with 12 bases identical to TRBD2. CDR1 is LGHNA, CDR2 YSLEER, per germline. The junction had 10 bases not matched to a gene; V was cut back by 4 bases and J by 2 bases. This CDR3 region has 18 residues. In nucleotides, the CDR3 is TGCGCCAGCAGCCCTTCGCCTACTAGCGGGAGGTTCACAGATACGCAGTATTTT. This translates into CASSPSPTSGRFTDTQYF.

In its sample, this clonotype was seen many times. This chain joins TRBV5-1 and TRBJ2-3; no clear D. Germline V gene sequence: CDR1 SGHRS, CDR2 YFSETQ. This CDR3 has 16 amino acids. The ends were cut back, 3 bases at V and 1 base at J, with 15 bases in the middle. CDR3 nucleotides: TGCGCCAGCAGCTCGCGGCTGGCCAGACGCACAGATACGCAGTATTTT. This gives the protein CASSSRLARRTDTQYF.

This clonotype was counted at least ten times. The chain employs TRBV5-1 and TRBJ2-1; possible D gene TRBD2, 6 bases. The CDR3 is 18 residues long. Germline assignment: CDR1 SGHRS and CDR2 YFSETQ. V was clipped by 4 bases and J by 0 bases, with 20 bases between them. The CDR3 bases are TGCGCCAGCAGCCGCCCCGGGGAGGTATCAAGCTCCTACAATGAGCAGTTCTTC. Its translation: CASSRPGEVSSSYNEQFF.

This clonotype has a count of ten or more. The rearrangement links TRBV5-5 to TRBJ2-7; no clear D gene. Germline CDR1 SGHKS, CDR2 YYEKEE (reference sequence). The V gene lost 4 bases and the J gene lost 2 bases, with 13 bases spanning the gap. This CDR3 contains 14 residues. CDR3 in amino acids: CASSLSGATYEQYF. The CDR3 coding sequence is TGTGCCAGCAGCCTTTCTGGAGCTACCTACGAGCAGTACTTC.

This clonotype was recorded at least ten times. The chain carries TRBV6-5 and TRBJ2-3, with TRBD1 identical over 8 bases. The V gene end was trimmed by 2 bases and the J gene end by 1 base; junction bases not matched to a gene: 2. The CDR3 has 15 residues. Germline CDR1 and CDR2: MNHEY and SVGAGI. The CDR3 bases are TGTGCCAGCAGTTACGTGGGACAGGGCACAGATACGCAGTATTTT. The encoded protein is CASSYVGQGTDTQYF.

This clonotype was found many times. V and J are TRBV5-1 and TRBJ2-7; either TRBD1 or TRBD2 may supply D (5 bases each). The CDR3 loop spans 15 amino acids. Germline V lookup: CDR1 SGHRS, CDR2 YFSETQ. Trimming removed 4 bases at V and 3 bases at J, with 17 bases between. The CDR3 is CASSPGTEFYYEQYF. Written as DNA, the CDR3 is TGCGCCAGCAGCCCCGGGACGGAGTTTTACTACGAGCAGTACTTC.

There are many counts of this clonotype. The V call is TRBV20-1, the J call TRBJ2-1, with 9 bases aligning to TRBD2. The CDR3 contains 15 residues. After removal of 8 bases from V and 4 bases from J, the junction contained 12 bases not matched to a gene. In germline, CDR1 is DFQATT, CDR2 SNEGSKA (reference sequence). CDR3 nucleotide sequence: TGCAGTCCAACCGCGGGGCGGGGGGGATACAATGAGCAGTTCTTC. Residues: CSPTAGRGGYNEQFF.

This chain connects TRBV4-2 to TRBJ2-1; unclear D gene. In germline, CDR1 is LGHNA, CDR2 YNFKEQ. This CDR3 has 12 amino acids. Trimming removed 3 bases at V and 8 bases at J, with 8 bases between. In nucleotides, the CDR3 is TGTGCCAGCAGCCAGGGTAAGGATGAGCAGTTCTTC. Translation: CASSQGKDEQFF.

With respect to this clonotype: A single base separates this from a much larger clone, so it may be a read error. The genes are TRBV7-9 and TRBJ2-1; the match to TRBD2 covers 14 bases. The germline V gene encodes CDR1 SEHNR and CDR2 FQNEAQ (reference sequence). The CDR3 is made up of 17 amino acids. The CDR3: CASSPGLAGAGYNEQIF. The CDR3 nucleotides are TGTGCCAGCAGCCCGGGACTAGCGGGAGCGGGCTACAATGAGCAGATCTTC.

The chain joins TRBV30 to TRBJ2-7; perhaps TRBD2 as D (5 bases). V shed 5 bases and J shed 3 bases, with 11 bases lying between them. The CDR3 runs 12 residues. Germline lookup yields CDR1 GTSNPN and CDR2 SVGIG (reference sequence). The CDR3 loop reads CAWGGLDYEQYF. The CDR3 bases are TGTGCCTGGGGAGGTCTGGACTACGAGCAGTACTTC.

Points on this clonotype: Just one base apart from a much larger clone, this may be a read error. The CDR3 end shows no conserved phenylalanine or tryptophan, and so a read error is likely. The chain carries TRBV11-2 and TRBJ2-7, with 8 bases matching TRBD2. The V and J ends lost 6 bases and 3 bases, in that order; junction bases with no gene match: 10. From germline, CDR1 is SGHAT and CDR2 FQNNGV. The CDR3 contains 15 residues. The DNA of the CDR3 is TGTGCCAGCAGACCCCCGGGGGGGCTTAACTACGAGCAGTACTCC. Protein sequence: CASRPPGGLNYEQYS.

This clonotype was observed at least ten times. CDR3 DNA: TGCAGCGTTCTCGCGACAAACCAAGAGACCCAGTACTTC. Translating gives CSVLATNQETQYF. V is TRBV29-1 and J is TRBJ2-5, with no clear D. Germline-derived CDR1 and CDR2 are SQVTM and ANQGSEA. V was clipped by 5 bases and J by 0 bases, with 10 bases between them. CDR3 length: 13 residues. The whole variable domain, filled in from reference TRBV29-1 and TRBJ2-5, reads SAVISQKPSRDICQRGTSLTIQCQVDSQVTMMFWYRQQPGQSLTLIATANQGSEATYESGFVIDKFPISRPNLTFSTLTVSNMSPEDSSIYLCSVLATNQETQYFGPGTRLLVL.

This clonotype was seen repeatedly, ten times or more. The chain is built from TRBV28 and TRBJ2-7; D may match TRBD1 or TRBD2 (5 bases each). The CDR3 totals 12 residues. Per germline, CDR1 MDHEN and CDR2 SYDVKM. Trimming cost V 3 bases and J 6 bases, with 9 bases left between them. The chain's CDR3 is CASSFRGREQYF. CDR3 sequence (DNA): TGTGCCAGCAGTTTCCGGGGCCGCGAGCAGTACTTC.

This clonotype was observed many times. The genes are TRBV3-1 and TRBJ1-5, with a weak D call TRBD1 (5 bases). V lost 1 base and J 5 bases, leaving 12 bases between the germline ends. Germline V lookup: CDR1 LGHDT, CDR2 YNNKEL (reference sequence). The CDR3 consists of 15 residues. The CDR3 nucleotides are TGTGCCAGCAGCCAAGTCCCAGGGTACGATCAGCCCCAGCATTTT. Protein sequence: CASSQVPGYDQPQHF.

This clonotype showed up many times. V gene TRBV7-2 combines with J gene TRBJ2-2, with 8 bases identical to TRBD1. V shed 1 base and J 0 bases; nucleotides not matched to a gene: 4. Germline CDR1 is SGHTA and CDR2 is FQGNSA. This CDR3 spans 17 amino acids. Here the CDR3 DNA reads TGTGCCAGCAGCTTAGTGGGACAGGCATCGAACACCGGGGAGCTGTTTTTT. Protein sequence: CASSLVGQASNTGELFF. Full variable domain (missing parts from reference TRBV7-2 and TRBJ2-2): GAGVSQSPSNKVTEKGKDVELRCDPISGHTALYWYRQSLGQGLEFLIYFQGNSAPDKSGLPSDRFSAERTGGSVSTLTIQRTQQEDSAVYLCASSLVGQASNTGELFFGEGSRLTVL.

This clonotype was found many times. The chain recombines TRBV7-2 with TRBJ1-2; D is perhaps TRBD1 (5 bases). Germline assignment: CDR1 SGHTA and CDR2 FQGNSA. This CDR3 has 13 residues. Trimming took 6 bases from V and 4 from J, leaving 12 bases between them. The CDR3 region is CASRSGTSYGYTF. The CDR3 nucleotides are TGTGCCAGCAGATCCGGGACTTCCTATGGCTACACCTTC.

This clonotype was seen at least ten times. The J gene is TRBJ2-1, the V gene TRBV10-3; 8 nucleotides agree with TRBD2. The CDR3 is made up of 15 amino acids. Germline trimming cut 5 bases from V and 7 bases from J; bases unmatched to any gene: 10. Germline values: CDR1 ENHRY, CDR2 SYGVKD. CDR3 DNA: TGTGCCATCAGTACCGGGACTAGTACGAATAATGAGCAGTTCTTC. Protein sequence: CAISTGTSTNNEQFF.

This clonotype was observed at least ten times. V gene TRBV5-1 combines with J gene TRBJ2-3, with 8 bases that match TRBD2. The CDR3 sequence is 14 residues long. Germline loops: CDR1 SGHRS, CDR2 YFSETQ. V trimming: 2 bases; J trimming: 7 bases; junction bases outside the gene matches: 6. CDR3 sequence reads: CASSFGLAIYTQYF. For the CDR3, the DNA is TGCGCCAGCAGCTTTGGACTAGCTATCTATACGCAGTATTTT.

This clonotype was seen at least ten times. The V and J genes are TRBV20-1 and TRBJ2-3; D gene ambiguous. Trimming stripped 1 base from V and 4 bases from J, with 12 bases between. The CDR3 spans 14 residues. Germline CDR1 is DFQATT and CDR2 is SNEGSKA (reference sequence). DNA of the CDR3: TGCAGTGCTAGAGGGGCCCGGAAGGCAGATACGCAGTATTTT. This codes for CSARGARKADTQYF.

The CDR3 reads CAIGMQRPNTDTQYF. CDR3 bases: TGTGCCATCGGGATGCAGCGACCTAACACAGATACGCAGTATTTT. The V gene is TRBV10-3, the J gene TRBJ2-3; no firm D call. This CDR3 comprises 15 residues. CDR1 and CDR2 (germline): ENHRY, SYGVKD. The V and J ends lost 8 bases and 2 bases respectively, with 17 bases between them.

In this sample, this clonotype turned up many times. The V and J genes are TRBV6-2 or TRBV6-3 and TRBJ2-1; D ambiguous. CDR1 is MNHEY and CDR2 is SVGEGT in the germline V gene. The ends were cut back, 7 bases at V and 0 bases at J, with 10 bases in the middle. This CDR3 has 14 amino acids. In DNA, the CDR3 is TGTGCCAGCAAGTCGAGGAGCTCCTACAATGAGCAGTTCTTC. Translating it yields CASKSRSSYNEQFF.

This clonotype turned up a few times. The chain uses TRBV5-1 and TRBJ1-1; D unresolved. V was trimmed by 1 base and J by 3 bases, leaving 13 bases between them. Germline values: CDR1 SGHRS, CDR2 YFSETQ. This CDR3 is 15 amino acids long. CDR3 protein: CASSLRPGRDTEAFF. The CDR3 DNA sequence: TGCGCCAGCAGCTTGCGTCCGGGGAGGGACACTGAAGCTTTCTTT.